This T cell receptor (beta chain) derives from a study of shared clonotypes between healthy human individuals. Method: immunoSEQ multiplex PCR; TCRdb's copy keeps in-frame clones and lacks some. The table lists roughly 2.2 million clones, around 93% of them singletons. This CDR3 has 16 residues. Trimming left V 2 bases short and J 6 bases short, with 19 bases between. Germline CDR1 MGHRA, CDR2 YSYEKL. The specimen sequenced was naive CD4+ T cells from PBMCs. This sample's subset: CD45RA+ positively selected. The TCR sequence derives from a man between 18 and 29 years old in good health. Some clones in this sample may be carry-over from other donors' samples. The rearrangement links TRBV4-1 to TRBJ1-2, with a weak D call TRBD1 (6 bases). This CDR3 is CASSQPTGYGRDGYTF. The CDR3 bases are TGCGCCAGCAGCCAACCTACAGGGTATGGGAGGGATGGCTACACCTTC.